These 24 T cell receptor beta chains were all obtained from the same sample, sequenced in a study of blood T cell repertoires in COVID-19. The method was immunoSEQ multiplex PCR; TCRdb's version includes in-frame clones alone and lacks a portion of them. The profile shows more than 140,000 clones, 70% to 85% of them singletons. Sequences were obtained from peripheral blood. These TCRs come from a woman between 50 and 59 years old in a cohort sampled during active or convalescent COVID-19.

The chain couples TRBV11-2 to TRBJ1-5; D may be TRBD1 (6 bases). Trimming removed 2 bases at V and 2 bases at J, with 10 bases between. Germline loops: CDR1 SGHAT, CDR2 FQNNGV. This CDR3 has 15 residues. Here the CDR3 DNA reads TGTGCCAGCAGCTTATATTCAGGGGGCAATCAGCCCCAGCATTTT. Its protein is CASSLYSGGNQPQHF.

The chain is built from TRBV6-5 and TRBJ1-1; no firm D call. The V end was cut by 8 bases, the J end by 6 bases, with 22 bases between. This CDR3 contains 15 residues. In germline, CDR1 is MNHEY, CDR2 SVGAGI. CDR3 DNA: TGTGCCAGCCTCGTTGGGCGCATCTCGGTCTCTGAAGCTTTCTTT. It encodes CASLVGRISVSEAFF.

The chain couples TRBV7-2 to TRBJ1-3; 7 bases fit TRBD1. The length of the CDR3 is 15 residues. Germline V CDR1 and CDR2: SGHTA, FQGNSA. With V trimmed by 3 bases and J by 3 bases, 5 bases remained unmatched. CDR3 coding DNA: TGTGCCAGCAGCTTTCAGGGGGGCATTGGAAACACCATATATTTT. Translated: CASSFQGGIGNTIYF.

This clone was recorded once. The chain uses TRBV24-1 and TRBJ2-5; 10 bases agree with TRBD1. Germline CDR1 reads KGHDR; CDR2 reads SFDVKD. V shed 3 bases and J 5 bases; nucleotides not matched to a gene: 11. The CDR3 runs to 17 residues. The CDR3 nucleotides are TGTGCCACCAGTGATGACACACCGGGACAGGGGTTGGAGACCCAGTACTTC. Amino acids: CATSDDTPGQGLETQYF.

The rearrangement joins TRBV15 to TRBJ2-7; the D is unclear. This CDR3 has 14 amino acids. Germline CDR1 reads LNHNV; CDR2 reads YYDKDF (reference sequence). Trimming stripped 1 base from V and 5 bases from J, with 12 bases between. CDR3: CATSRVGSRHEQYF. The CDR3 bases are TGTGCCACCAGCAGAGTCGGTTCCCGCCACGAGCAGTACTTC. Complete variable domain (other parts from reference TRBV15 and TRBJ2-7): DAMVIQNPRYQVTQFGKPVTLSCSQTLNHNVMYWYQQKSSQAPKLLFHYYDKDFNNEADTPDNFQSRRPNTSFCFLDIRSPGLGDTAMYLCATSRVGSRHEQYFGPGTRLTVT.

The chain recombines TRBV7-2 with TRBJ1-2; tentative D call: TRBD1 (5 bases). This CDR3 is 12 amino acids long. Per germline, CDR1 SGHTA and CDR2 FQGNSA. Trimming took off 5 bases at V and 8 bases at J, with 12 bases between the two ends. CDR3 DNA sequence: TGTGCCAGCAGCAGGGGTGGATACGGCTACACCTTC. Its translation: CASSRGGYGYTF.

J is TRBJ1-5 and V is TRBV6-6; a weak D match, TRBD1 (6 bases). Germline CDR1 is MNHNY and CDR2 is SVGAGI (reference sequence). V was shortened by 4 bases and J by 3 bases, with 16 bases between the two germline ends. The CDR3 consists of 16 residues. The CDR3: CASSSPGGGLNQPQHF. CDR3 DNA: TGTGCCAGCAGTTCCCCCGGGGGGGGCCTCAATCAGCCCCAGCATTTT.

The chain combines TRBV27 with TRBJ1-4; perhaps TRBD1 as D (6 bases). Germline V gene sequence: CDR1 MNHEY, CDR2 SMNVEV (reference sequence). V lost 3 bases, J lost 7 bases, and 12 bases lay in between. This CDR3 comprises 14 residues. As DNA, the CDR3 is TGTGCCAGCAGTTTGACCACAGGGATTGAAAAACTGTTTTTT. It codes for CASSLTTGIEKLFF.

The CDR3 region is CASSQGARTTEAFF. As DNA, the CDR3 is TGCGCCAGCAGCCAAGGGGCCCGAACCACTGAAGCTTTCTTT. The rearrangement joins TRBV4-1 to TRBJ1-1; D is uncertain. Trimming removed 1 base at V and 4 bases at J, with 10 bases between. Germline CDR1 is MGHRA and CDR2 is YSYEKL. This CDR3 contains 14 residues.

This rearrangement joins TRBV7-9 to TRBJ1-3, with D possibly matching TRBD1 (5 bases). The germline V and J ends were trimmed by 3 bases and 4 bases, with 10 bases remaining between them. Germline CDR1 and CDR2: SEHNR and FQNEAQ (reference sequence). The CDR3 covers 14 residues. The CDR3 DNA follows: TGTGCCAGCAGCTTCGGGGGTAGAGGAAACACCATATATTTT. This sequence encodes CASSFGGRGNTIYF.

The chain has TRBV9 and TRBJ1-3; 7 bases agree with TRBD1. V trimming: 4 bases; J trimming: 5 bases; junction bases outside the gene matches: 9. Germline V gene data show CDR1 as SGDLS and CDR2 as YYNGEE. The CDR3 runs to 15 residues. This CDR3 is CASSPTQDRRNTIYF. Here the CDR3 DNA reads TGTGCCAGCAGCCCCACCCAGGACAGGAGAAACACCATATATTTT. Based on the CDR3 plus reference TRBV9 and TRBJ1-3, the full variable domain is DSGVTQTPKHLITATGQRVTLRCSPRSGDLSVYWYQQSLDQGLQFLIQYYNGEERAKGNILERFSAQQFPDLHSELNLSSLELGDSALYFCASSPTQDRRNTIYFGEGSWLTVV.

V is TRBV4-3 and J is TRBJ1-6, with a weak D call TRBD1 (5 bases). The germline V gene encodes CDR1 LGHNA and CDR2 YSLEER. The CDR3 length is 17 residues. V was cut by 1 base and J by 2 bases, with 12 bases left in between. CDR3 amino acids: CASSQAQGQTYNSPLHF. CDR3 in DNA: TGCGCCAGCAGCCAAGCCCAGGGTCAAACCTATAATTCACCCCTCCACTTT.

The rearrangement links TRBV7-9 to TRBJ1-2; TRBD1 matches 9 bases. Germline lookup yields CDR1 SEHNR and CDR2 FQNEAQ (reference sequence). V was pared by 5 bases and J by 4 bases, with 8 bases of the junction left unmatched. This CDR3 region has 15 residues. CDR3 sequence: CASSAGTGKLYGYTF. The CDR3 nucleotides are TGTGCCAGCAGCGCCGGGACAGGGAAACTCTATGGCTACACCTTC. The variable domain in full, with the rest retrieved from reference TRBV7-9 and TRBJ1-2, is DTGVSQNPRHKITKRGQNVTFRCDPISEHNRLYWYRQTLGQGPEFLTYFQNEAQLEKSRLLSDRFSAERPKGSFSTLEIQRTEQGDSAMYLCASSAGTGKLYGYTFGSGTRLTVV.

This clone was seen once. The rearrangement uses TRBV18 and TRBJ1-1; no definite D call. CDR1 is KGHSH, CDR2 LQKENI, per germline. The CDR3 loop spans 13 amino acids. The V end lost 5 bases, the J end lost 1 base, and 8 bases lay between the germline ends. CDR3 amino acids: CASSALGNTEAFF. CDR3 bases: TGTGCCAGCTCAGCCCTCGGGAACACTGAAGCTTTCTTT.

The CDR3 DNA follows: TGTGCCAGCAGCTTGGAAACTAGTTCGGGCTACACCTTC. Translating it yields CASSLETSSGYTF. The chain recombines TRBV13 with TRBJ1-2; D is uncertain. The CDR3 is 13 amino acids. V dropped 3 bases and J dropped 8 bases, with 13 bases sitting between them. Germline assignment: CDR1 PRHDT and CDR2 FYEKMQ (reference sequence).

This chain links TRBV4-1 with TRBJ2-1, with D hard to call. CDR3 length: 11 residues. The V end was cut by 5 bases, the J end by 4 bases, with 3 bases between. From germline, CDR1 is MGHRA and CDR2 YSYEKL. DNA of the CDR3: TGCGCCAGCAGCATATACAATGAGCAGTTCTTC. It translates to CASSIYNEQFF.

This sequence joins TRBV6-5 and TRBJ1-3; TRBD1 aligns across 7 bases. The V segment lost 4 bases and the J segment 2 bases; nucleotides outside the gene matches: 2. CDR1 MNHEY and CDR2 SVGAGI come from the germline V gene. This CDR3 contains 14 residues. The DNA for the CDR3 is TGTGCCAGCAGTTCGCAGGGGGCTGGAAACACCATATATTTT. It is translated as CASSSQGAGNTIYF.

This sequence joins TRBV9 and TRBJ1-1; no reliable D call. With 0 bases removed from V and 4 bases from J, the gap between germline ends came to 10 bases. The CDR3 consists of 14 residues. The germline gives CDR1 SGDLS, CDR2 YYNGEE. CDR3 sequence reads: CASSVGHSSTEAFF. The DNA for the CDR3 is TGTGCCAGCAGCGTAGGACACTCGAGCACTGAAGCTTTCTTT. The whole variable domain, filled in from reference TRBV9 and TRBJ1-1, reads DSGVTQTPKHLITATGQRVTLRCSPRSGDLSVYWYQQSLDQGLQFLIQYYNGEERAKGNILERFSAQQFPDLHSELNLSSLELGDSALYFCASSVGHSSTEAFFGQGTRLTVV.

The chain has TRBV19 and TRBJ1-5, with a weak D call TRBD1 (6 bases). Deletions cut 6 bases from V and 3 bases from J, with 12 bases between. Germline V gives CDR1 LNHDA, CDR2 SQIVND (reference sequence). The CDR3 length is 14 residues. CDR3 in DNA: TGTGCCAGTAGAGAAGACAGGATCAATCAGCCCCAGCATTTT. It translates to CASREDRINQPQHF. The complete variable domain, with remaining parts taken from reference TRBV19 and TRBJ1-5, reads DGGITQSPKYLFRKEGQNVTLSCEQNLNHDAMYWYRQDPGQGLRLIYYSQIVNDFQKGDIAEGYSVSREKKESFPLTVTSAQKNPTAFYLCASREDRINQPQHFGDGTRLSIL.

This rearrangement joins TRBV3-1 (or the pseudogene TRBV3-2) to TRBJ2-7; 7 positions agree with TRBD1. With V trimmed by 3 bases and J by 0 bases, 2 bases remained unmatched. This CDR3 comprises 14 residues. From germline, CDR1 is LGHDT and CDR2 YNNKEL (reference sequence). CDR3 residues: CASSQWTGSYEQYF. Written as DNA, the CDR3 is TGTGCCAGCAGCCAGTGGACAGGCTCCTACGAGCAGTACTTC.

This chain joins TRBV19 and TRBJ1-1; weak D call: TRBD1 (6 bases). Between the trimmed V and J ends, which lost 5 bases and 1 base, there was a span of 11 bases. This CDR3 contains 14 residues. Germline V gene lookup returns CDR1 LNHDA and CDR2 SQIVND (reference sequence). DNA for the CDR3: TGTGCCAGTAGTCTGCAACAGGGGAACACTGAAGCTTTCTTT. This codes for CASSLQQGNTEAFF.

The chain recombines TRBV6-5 with TRBJ2-7; TRBD1 aligns across 7 bases. Germline values: CDR1 MNHEY, CDR2 SVGAGI. With 7 bases clipped from V and 2 bases from J, the junction kept 8 bases outside the gene matches. This CDR3 has 14 amino acids. The CDR3 nucleotides are TGTGCCAGCATGACCTCGACAGGGACCTACGAGCAGTACTTC. Its translation is CASMTSTGTYEQYF.

J is TRBJ2-5 and V is TRBV3-1 (or the pseudogene TRBV3-2); 15 positions agree with TRBD2. Trimming removed 4 bases from V and 2 bases from J; junction bases left unmatched: 2. The CDR3 has 16 amino acids. Germline loops: CDR1 LGHDT, CDR2 YNNKEL (reference sequence). CDR3 sequence reads: CASSLGLAGGQETQYF. Written as DNA, the CDR3 is TGTGCCAGCAGCCTGGGACTAGCGGGAGGTCAAGAGACCCAGTACTTC.

The chain uses TRBV12-5 and TRBJ1-2, with a possible D match to TRBD1 (6 bases). Germline CDR1 is LGHNT and CDR2 is FRNRAP. This CDR3 is 13 amino acids long. Trimming took off 6 bases at V and 5 bases at J, with 13 bases between the two ends. CDR3 DNA: TGTGCTAGTGGCCGGGACACGAAGTATGGCTACACCTTC. It yields the protein CASGRDTKYGYTF.